This T cell receptor beta chain was found in a study of blood T cell repertoires in COVID-19. Across the study: PBMCs, B-cell-depleted T cells, or T cells were the source of the cDNA or gDNA that made up the material.

This clone was observed a handful of times. With 0 bases removed from V and 3 bases from J, the gap between germline ends came to 7 bases. Germline loops: CDR1 SGHRS, CDR2 YFSETQ. The CDR3 has 13 residues. Recruits, aged roughly 18 to 89 years, lived in 20 to 30 US areas. Grouping used clinical history reported by participants in a survey and questionnaire. Recovered Cohort 3 donors showed two negative PCRs, clearance, or symptom resolution. Data came from immunoSEQ multiplex PCR; TCRdb stores just in-frame clones and leaves some out. The sample includes 170,000 or so clones, roughly 87% of them seen just once.

Sequenced: PBMCs or T cells enriched from blood (not recorded which). The sequence came from a woman between 45 and 60 years old who had recovered from COVID-19. This chain connects TRBV5-1 to TRBJ2-7; D is ambiguous. CDR3 in amino acids: CASSLVSGYEQYF. The CDR3 DNA reads as TGCGCCAGCAGCTTGGTGTCGGGCTACGAGCAGTACTTC.